This T cell receptor (beta chain) stems from a study of T cell responses to AZD1222 COVID-19 vaccine. Here immunoSEQ multiplex PCR was the method, and the copy in TCRdb shows in-frame clones only, minus some. The sample contains 95,000 to 130,000 clones, around 88% of which appear only once. The CDR3 runs 16 residues. V lost 5 bases, J lost 7 bases, and 10 bases stayed unmatched. Germline V lookup: CDR1 SGHDN, CDR2 FVKESK. The chain has TRBV14 and TRBJ2-2; 10 nucleotides align to TRBD1. The TCR sequence derives from an adult in good health. Specimen: peripheral blood, collected on day 0 of AZD1222 vaccination. CDR3 loop: CASSAYRGTGDGELFF. For the CDR3, the DNA is TGTGCCAGCAGCGCCTACCGGGGGACAGGGGACGGGGAGCTGTTTTTT.